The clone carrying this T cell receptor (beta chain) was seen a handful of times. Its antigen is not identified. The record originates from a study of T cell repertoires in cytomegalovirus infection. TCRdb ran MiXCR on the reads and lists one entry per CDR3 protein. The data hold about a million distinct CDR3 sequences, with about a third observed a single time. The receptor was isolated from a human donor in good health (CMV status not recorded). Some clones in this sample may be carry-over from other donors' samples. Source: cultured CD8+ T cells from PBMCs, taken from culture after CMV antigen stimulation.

The CDR3 sequence is CATSRDLYKGASTDTQYF. CDR3 in DNA: TGTGCCACCAGCAGAGACCTATACAAGGGGGCGAGCACAGATACGCAGTATTTT. V is TRBV15 and J is TRBJ2-3; 7 bases are a match to TRBD1. The CDR3 extends over 18 amino acids. Per germline, CDR1 LNHNV and CDR2 YYDKDF (reference sequence). V shed 0 bases and J 0 bases; nucleotides not matched to a gene: 9.